The next 18 T cell receptor beta chains were all read from a single sample in a study of OX40 agonist ivuxolimab in advanced cancers. Libraries came from the immunoSEQ multiplex PCR assay. TCRdb's version of the immuneACCESS table is confined to in-frame rearrangements and falls short of the full clone set. An unresolved V gene accounts for under half of the shortfall where checked; the remainder is of unknown origin. Across this sample there are around 60,000 clones, with roughly 80% seen only once. In total, the top ten clones hold around 2% of the sample. Sequencing used CD4+ or CD8+ T cells sorted from blood, obtained in a trial of the OX40 agonist ivuxolimab. These receptor sequences come from an adult with an advanced solid tumor such as melanoma, head and neck, liver or kidney cancer.

The CDR3 DNA sequence: TGTGCCAGCAGCTTACTGGGGGGGAAAGAGACCCAGTACTTC. This gives the protein CASSLLGGKETQYF. The chain employs TRBV7-9 and TRBJ2-5; TRBD2 matches at 7 bases. The CDR3 covers 14 residues. V lost 2 bases, J lost 3 bases, and 3 bases stayed unmatched. Looked up from germline, CDR1 is SEHNR and CDR2 is FQNEAQ (reference sequence).

The V call is TRBV6-5, the J call TRBJ1-2; D is ambiguous. The CDR3 runs to 16 residues. Germline CDR1 reads MNHEY; CDR2 reads SVGAGI. V dropped 0 bases and J dropped 3 bases, with 14 bases sitting between them. The CDR3 reads CASSYSLAEPDYGYTF. In DNA form, the CDR3 reads TGTGCCAGCAGTTACTCTCTGGCAGAACCAGACTATGGCTACACCTTC.

The chain links TRBV23-1 to TRBJ2-1; a possible D gene is TRBD2 (6 bases). TRBV23-1 is noted as an ORF with a role that remains uncertain. The CDR3 runs 13 residues. V was pared by 8 bases and J by 2 bases, with 10 bases between. This CDR3 reads CASPGGTYNEQFF. CDR3 nucleotides: TGCGCCAGCCCCGGGGGTACCTACAATGAGCAGTTCTTC.

The rearrangement uses TRBV7-9 and TRBJ2-3; 11 positions agree with TRBD2. Trimming cost V 5 bases and J 4 bases; bases outside gene matches: 8. Germline V gene data show CDR1 as SEHNR and CDR2 as FQNEAQ (reference sequence). This CDR3 has 16 residues. The CDR3 sequence: CASSLRVTSGADTQYF. The CDR3 DNA is TGTGCCAGCAGCCTGCGGGTGACTAGCGGGGCAGATACGCAGTATTTT.

This chain joins TRBV30 and TRBJ2-3; a possible D gene is TRBD2 (7 bases). The CDR3 totals 16 residues. Germline lookup yields CDR1 GTSNPN and CDR2 SVGIG (reference sequence). V shed 2 bases and J shed 8 bases, with 23 bases lying between them. CDR3 in DNA: TGTGCCTGGAGTCCACGGGGGGACTTCCGAGGGGGTACGCAGTATTTT. This gives the protein CAWSPRGDFRGGTQYF.

This clone was observed once. The chain's CDR3 is CASSQDGGRVGETQYF. CDR3 DNA: TGCGCCAGCAGCCAAGATGGAGGAAGGGTTGGAGAGACCCAGTACTTC. The chain carries TRBV4-1 and TRBJ2-5; D perhaps matches TRBD2 (5 bases). From germline, CDR1 is MGHRA and CDR2 YSYEKL. This CDR3 is built from 16 residues. V lost 0 bases to trimming and J lost 4 bases, with 15 bases between them.

This clone showed up just a few times. The chain links TRBV29-1 to TRBJ2-3; TRBD1 is a possible D gene (5 bases). In germline, CDR1 is SQVTM, CDR2 ANQGSEA. V gave up 8 bases and J gave up 0 bases, with 12 bases separating them. The length of the CDR3 is 13 residues. The DNA for the CDR3 is TGCAGCCAACAGGAAGCTAGCACAGATACGCAGTATTTT. Translating it yields CSQQEASTDTQYF.

A few counts support this clone. The chain joins TRBV6-5 to TRBJ1-5; D is ambiguous. The CDR3 consists of 14 residues. Germline V gene lookup returns CDR1 MNHEY and CDR2 SVGAGI. The V end lost 10 bases, the J end lost 1 base, and 14 bases lay between the germline ends. CDR3: CANPGRGSNQPQHF. In DNA, the CDR3 is TGTGCCAACCCCGGGCGGGGAAGCAATCAGCCCCAGCATTTT.

The rearrangement links TRBV5-4 to TRBJ2-1; 12 bases align to TRBD2. Unmatched junction bases numbered 17, after V lost 6 bases and J lost 10 bases. The CDR3 consists of 17 residues. In germline, CDR1 is SGHNT, CDR2 YYREEE (reference sequence). The CDR3 protein is CASTSGGASGRVWEQFF. The CDR3 DNA reads as TGTGCCAGCACCTCTGGAGGGGCTAGCGGGAGGGTTTGGGAGCAGTTCTTC. Together with reference TRBV5-4 and TRBJ2-1, the CDR3 gives the full variable domain: ETGVTQSPTHLIKTRGQQVTLRCSSQSGHNTVSWYQQALGQGPQFIFQYYREEENGRGNFPPRFSGLQFPNYSSELNVNALELDDSALYLCASTSGGASGRVWEQFFGPGTRLTVL.

This chain uses TRBV13 with TRBJ2-1, with D perhaps TRBD1 or TRBD2 (5 bases each). Germline CDR1 PRHDT, CDR2 FYEKMQ (reference sequence). Deletions cut 5 bases from V and 0 bases from J, with 8 bases between. This CDR3 has 14 residues. This chain's CDR3 is CASSQGASYNEQFF. DNA of the CDR3: TGTGCCAGCAGCCAGGGAGCCTCCTACAATGAGCAGTTCTTC.

This chain uses TRBV18 with TRBJ2-7, with D possibly called TRBD1 or TRBD2 (6 bases each). CDR1 and CDR2 (germline): KGHSH, LQKENI. The CDR3 consists of 15 residues. V was pared by 2 bases and J by 6 bases, with 17 bases between. CDR3 nucleotides: TGTGCCAGCTCACCAGTTGGGGGGCAATCGTCCGAGCAGTACTTC. This sequence encodes CASSPVGGQSSEQYF.

The chain has TRBV2 and TRBJ2-3; D might be TRBD1 or TRBD2, each matching 6 bases. Germline V gives CDR1 SNHLY, CDR2 FYNNEI. This CDR3 has 14 amino acids. V shed 6 bases and J shed 10 bases, with 20 bases lying between them. DNA for the CDR3: TGTGCCAGCAGGAGCGGGCCGTTCCCAGGGGCGCAGTATTTT. It translates to CASRSGPFPGAQYF. Complete variable domain (other parts from reference TRBV2 and TRBJ2-3): EPEVTQTPSHQVTQMGQEVILRCVPISNHLYFYWYRQILGQKVEFLVSFYNNEISEKSEIFDDQFSVERPDGSNFTLKIRSTKLEDSAMYFCASRSGPFPGAQYFGPGTRLTVL.

The rearrangement joins TRBV6-5 to TRBJ1-5; 8 bases align to TRBD1. V lost 8 bases to trimming and J lost 2 bases; unmatched junction nucleotides: 8. Germline V CDR1 and CDR2: MNHEY, SVGAGI. The CDR3 is 15 amino acids. The DNA for the CDR3 is TGTGCCAGCGGAGACAGGGGACGGGGCAATCAGCCCCAGCATTTT. As protein: CASGDRGRGNQPQHF.

This chain uses TRBV2 with TRBJ1-1, with 10 bases matching TRBD1. The CDR3 extends over 14 amino acids. V dropped 3 bases and J dropped 4; count of bases not matched to a gene: 2. The germline V gene has CDR1 SNHLY and CDR2 FYNNEI. CDR3 in DNA: TGTGCCAGCAGTGATCGGACAGGGGGCACTGAAGCTTTCTTT. Translated, it gives CASSDRTGGTEAFF.

This chain links TRBV7-8 with TRBJ1-5, with 7 bases identical to TRBD1. This CDR3 contains 17 residues. With 4 bases clipped from V and 0 bases from J, the junction kept 9 bases outside the gene matches. CDR1 SGHVS and CDR2 FQNEAQ come from the germline V gene. The CDR3 DNA is TGTGCCAGCAGCTGGGACAGTGGTTTCGATAGCAATCAGCCCCAGCATTTT. Protein: CASSWDSGFDSNQPQHF.

V and J are TRBV19 and TRBJ2-7, with 13 bases fitting TRBD2. Germline trimming cut 5 bases from V and 6 bases from J; bases unmatched to any gene: 10. The CDR3 is 16 amino acids. Per germline, CDR1 LNHDA and CDR2 SQIVND (reference sequence). The CDR3 loop reads CASSPPPGLAGIEQYF. CDR3 DNA sequence: TGTGCCAGTAGTCCCCCACCGGGACTAGCGGGAATCGAGCAGTACTTC.

The CDR3: CASSQGAGFEQYF. CDR3 nucleotide sequence: TGTGCCAGCAGCCAGGGGGCTGGATTCGAGCAGTACTTC. This chain links TRBV11-3 with TRBJ2-7, with TRBD1 identical over 8 bases. This CDR3 spans 13 amino acids. Trimming removed 5 bases from V and 6 bases from J; junction bases left unmatched: 6. CDR1 SGHNT and CDR2 YENEEA come from the germline V gene.

The chain is built from TRBV5-1 and TRBJ2-3, with no clear D. CDR1 and CDR2 (germline): SGHRS, YFSETQ. V was cut by 4 bases and J by 2 bases, with 5 bases left in between. This CDR3 is built from 12 residues. The CDR3 spells CASSPPTDTQYF. In DNA, the CDR3 is TGCGCCAGCAGCCCCCCCACAGATACGCAGTATTTT.